What follows are 8 T cell receptor beta chains derived from one specimen sequenced in a study of blood T cells in healthy people across ages. It was with a sample-barcoded 5' primer and a J-beta primer mix that a second PCR of roughly 7 to 11 cycles was run. TCRdb processed the 5' RACE reads anew with MiXCR; each CDR3 protein has one entry. The sample contains about 1,500,000 distinct CDR3 sequences, approximately 42% of which appear only once. The sample comprised blood. Receptors originate from a woman younger than 30 in good health.

The J gene is TRBJ2-2, the V gene TRBV27, with a possible D match to TRBD2 (6 bases). Trimming shortened V by 8 bases and J by 5 bases, and 15 bases separated the two germline ends. The CDR3 length is 14 residues. Germline V CDR1 and CDR2: MNHEY, SMNVEV (reference sequence). As DNA, the CDR3 is TGTGCCAGCGGGAGGACCGAAACAACCGGGGAGCTGTTTTTT. As protein: CASGRTETTGELFF.

The chain is built from TRBV20-1 and TRBJ2-7; D not resolved. The J call may be wrong; the DNA end is better matched by TRBJ2-5. Germline-derived CDR1 and CDR2 are DFQATT and SNEGSKA (reference sequence). CDR3 size: 13 residues. DNA for the CDR3: TGCAGTGCTGGCAACTCAAAACAAGAGACCCAGTACTTC. Translating it yields CSAGNSKQETQYF.

This rearrangement joins TRBV7-9 to TRBJ2-7, with 7 bases fitting TRBD1. Trimming cost V 4 bases and J 3 bases; bases outside gene matches: 12. CDR3 length: 16 residues. Germline loops: CDR1 SEHNR, CDR2 FQNEAQ (reference sequence). This CDR3 reads CASSSRLGTASYEQYF. DNA of the CDR3: TGTGCCAGCAGCTCCAGACTTGGGACAGCTAGCTACGAGCAGTACTTC.

The V call is TRBV20-1, the J call TRBJ1-5, with D hard to call. Germline-derived CDR1 and CDR2 are DFQATT and SNEGSKA (reference sequence). Trimming removed 5 bases from V and 0 bases from J, with 5 bases in between. There are 12 residues in the CDR3. CDR3 loop: CSAGHSNQPQHF. The CDR3 DNA sequence: TGCAGTGCTGGTCATAGCAATCAGCCCCAGCATTTT.

The table lists this clonotype with a count of one. As DNA, the CDR3 is TGTGCCACCGCCGCTGGGACGGTGAGCACAGATACGCAGTATTTT. It specifies CATAAGTVSTDTQYF. This chain connects TRBV24-1 to TRBJ2-3; the D call may be TRBD1 or TRBD2 (5 bases each). The germline V gene has CDR1 KGHDR and CDR2 SFDVKD. The CDR3 contains 15 residues. Trimming shortened V by 9 bases and J by 0 bases, and 15 bases separated the two germline ends.

The chain carries TRBV28 and TRBJ2-7; TRBD1 might be the D (5 bases). V gave up 5 bases and J gave up 7 bases, with 15 bases separating them. Germline CDR1 MDHEN, CDR2 SYDVKM. The CDR3 extends over 13 amino acids. This CDR3 is CASSVVGATEQYF. The CDR3 nucleotides are TGTGCCAGCAGTGTAGTAGGGGCCACTGAGCAGTACTTC.

This clonotype has ten or more counts. The gene calls are TRBV7-2 and TRBJ2-7; TRBD1 matches 10 bases. Per germline, CDR1 SGHTA and CDR2 FQGNSA. Germline trimming cut 1 base from V and 2 bases from J; bases unmatched to any gene: 2. CDR3 length: 15 residues. CDR3 DNA sequence: TGTGCCAGCAGCTTAGGAGGGACAGGGGCCTACGAGCAGTACTTC. Its protein is CASSLGGTGAYEQYF.

This clonotype came up once. The J gene is TRBJ2-1, the V gene TRBV20-1, with D possibly TRBD2 on 6 matching bases. This CDR3 is built from 15 residues. V dropped 5 bases and J dropped 2 bases, with 16 bases sitting between them. Looked up from germline, CDR1 is DFQATT and CDR2 is SNEGSKA (reference sequence). The CDR3 sequence is CSAGSLAMAYNEQFF. The CDR3 DNA reads as TGCAGTGCTGGCTCCCTAGCGATGGCCTACAATGAGCAGTTCTTC.